These 11 T cell receptor beta chains originate from one sample sequenced in a study of T cell responses to AZD1222 COVID-19 vaccine. The table came from immunoSEQ multiplex PCR; TCRdb's copy has only in-frame clones and leaves some out. The sample includes about 82,000 clones, 90% to 95% seen only once; the top ten take roughly 3%. The sample in question was peripheral blood, obtained 28 days after the second AZD1222 dose. The receptor source for this set is an adult who received the AZD1222 COVID-19 vaccine.

The chain is built from TRBV11-3 and TRBJ2-2; D gene unclear. V lost 8 bases and J 4 bases, leaving 17 bases between the germline ends. This CDR3 has 15 residues. CDR1 and CDR2 from the germline V gene are SGHNT and YENEEA. CDR3: CASAEPGLGTGELFF. As DNA, the CDR3 is TGTGCCAGCGCCGAGCCGGGCTTGGGCACCGGGGAGCTGTTTTTT.

CDR3 loop: CASSAGRNTEAFF. CDR3 nucleotide sequence: TGTGCCAGCAGTGCCGGCCGGAACACTGAAGCTTTCTTT. This sequence joins TRBV25-1 and TRBJ1-1; D ambiguous. CDR1 and CDR2 from the germline V gene are MGHDK and SYGVNS. The germline V and J ends were trimmed by 4 bases and 1 base, with 7 bases remaining between them. The CDR3 runs 13 residues.

This clone was recorded a few times. The chain is built from TRBV30 and TRBJ1-2; 7 nucleotides align to TRBD1. V lost 1 base, J lost 1 base, and 6 bases stayed unmatched. The germline gives CDR1 GTSNPN, CDR2 SVGIG (reference sequence). This CDR3 is 15 amino acids long. In DNA form, the CDR3 reads TGTGCCTGGAGTGCAAGAAGACAGGGTAACTATGGCTACACCTTC. Its translation: CAWSARRQGNYGYTF.

The table lists this clone with a count of one. V usage is TRBV29-1 and J usage is TRBJ2-2, with D unresolved. CDR3 length: 15 residues. Germline CDR1 SQVTM, CDR2 ANQGSEA. V was pared by 0 bases and J by 1 base, with 9 bases between. Written as DNA, the CDR3 is TGCAGCGTTGAAGATCTAGAAAAGAACACCGGGGAGCTGTTTTTT. Its translation is CSVEDLEKNTGELFF.

The chain has TRBV19 and TRBJ1-3; no firm D call. Germline CDR1 is LNHDA and CDR2 is SQIVND (reference sequence). CDR3 length: 13 amino acids. Trimming took 8 bases from V and 1 from J, leaving 9 bases between them. The CDR3 sequence: CASFSPSGNTIYF. CDR3 sequence (DNA): TGTGCCAGTTTTTCCCCTTCTGGAAACACCATATATTTT.

The chain uses TRBV6-5 and TRBJ1-2, with TRBD1 matching 9 bases. With 5 bases clipped from V and 7 bases from J, the junction kept 8 bases outside the gene matches. CDR1 is MNHEY and CDR2 is SVGAGI in the germline V gene. The CDR3 has 14 amino acids. CDR3: CASSPSDRGSGYTF. The CDR3 DNA sequence: TGTGCCAGCAGTCCCTCGGACAGGGGTAGTGGCTACACCTTC.

The J gene is TRBJ1-5, the V gene TRBV6-1; tentatively, D is TRBD1 (5 bases). This CDR3 contains 15 residues. Germline V CDR1 and CDR2: MNHNS, SASEGT. V was pared by 2 bases and J by 7 bases, with 15 bases between. Here the CDR3 DNA reads TGTGCCAGCAGTGAACGGGGCGGAACCCTCCAGCCCCAGCATTTT. Amino acids: CASSERGGTLQPQHF.

V gene TRBV9 combines with J gene TRBJ2-5, with TRBD1 identical over 9 bases. Germline values: CDR1 SGDLS, CDR2 YYNGEE. V gave up 2 bases and J gave up 5 bases; unmatched junction bases: 7. The CDR3 is 15 residues long. The CDR3 sequence is CASSVGYRGLETQYF. Written as DNA, the CDR3 is TGTGCCAGCAGCGTGGGATACAGGGGGCTGGAGACCCAGTACTTC.

Comment on this clone: A read error may produce the germline difference seen at one junction end. The chain combines TRBV7-3 with TRBJ2-7; 8 positions agree with TRBD1. The germline V gene has CDR1 SGHTA and CDR2 FQGTGA. The CDR3 length is 17 residues. CDR3 loop: CASTLSHGGRGRYEQYF. The CDR3 DNA reads TGTGCCAGCACCTTATCTCACGGTGGCAGGGGGCGCTACGAGCAGTACTTC.

The V gene is TRBV5-4, the J gene TRBJ1-2, with TRBD1 matching 7 bases. V was pared by 7 bases and J by 2 bases, with 8 bases of the junction left unmatched. The germline V gene has CDR1 SGHNT and CDR2 YYREEE (reference sequence). CDR3 length: 14 amino acids. The DNA of the CDR3 is TGTGCCAGCCGACGGACAGGCATAAACTATGGCTACACCTTC. Translated, it gives CASRRTGINYGYTF. The full variable domain, with the rest looked up from reference TRBV5-4 and TRBJ1-2, is ETGVTQSPTHLIKTRGQQVTLRCSSQSGHNTVSWYQQALGQGPQFIFQYYREEENGRGNFPPRFSGLQFPNYSSELNVNALELDDSALYLCASRRTGINYGYTFGSGTRLTVV.

The chain joins TRBV3-1 (or the pseudogene TRBV3-2) to TRBJ1-5; 8 bases are a match to TRBD1. In germline, CDR1 is LGHDT, CDR2 YNNKEL (reference sequence). This CDR3 has 16 residues. After removal of 4 bases from V and 7 bases from J, the junction contained 12 bases not matched to a gene. The CDR3 loop reads CASSLSGQGRGQPQHF. The CDR3 DNA sequence: TGTGCCAGCAGCCTGTCAGGACAGGGCAGAGGGCAGCCCCAGCATTTT.